This T cell receptor (beta chain) comes out of a study of a mutant IDH1 vaccine in newly diagnosed glioma. The CDR3 extends over 13 amino acids. V lost 0 bases, J lost 4 bases, and 8 bases lay in between. Germline values: CDR1 SGHDT, CDR2 YYEEEE. Time point in this sample: week 35, safety follow-up. Each dose delivered 300 ug of mutant IDH1 20-mer peptide subcutaneously with imiquimod. As to this clone: Its antigen is undetermined.

The repertoire was sequenced with immunoSEQ multiplex PCR; TCRdb's copy has only in-frame clones and lacks some. The sample includes over 65,000 clones, about four fifths of them seen just once. The J gene is TRBJ2-7, the V gene TRBV5-6; D is undetermined. The receptor's source is a man younger than 30 with glioma. Sequencing was performed on PBMCs, taken from a glioma patient whose treatment included an IDH1 peptide vaccine. CDR3 coding DNA: TGTGCCAGCAGCTTGGACGGAATTTACGAGCAGTACTTC. Translated, it gives CASSLDGIYEQYF.